This TCR beta chain was profiled in a study of blood T cell repertoires in COVID-19. Clones were read by immunoSEQ multiplex PCR, and TCRdb kept only the in-frame ones, dropping some. In the table there are under 40,000 clones, more than 80% of which are singletons. What was sequenced was peripheral blood. The receptor's source is a woman between 65 and 79 years old with acute or convalescent COVID-19.

CDR3 region: CASSLGQTNEKLFF. The CDR3 nucleotides read TGTGCCAGCAGCTTGGGGCAAACTAATGAAAAACTGTTTTTT. The chain joins TRBV5-6 to TRBJ1-4; D is ambiguous. Trimming left V 0 bases short and J 1 base short, with 4 bases between. The CDR3 contains 14 residues. CDR1 and CDR2 from the germline V gene are SGHDT and YYEEEE. Based on the CDR3 plus reference TRBV5-6 and TRBJ1-4, the full variable domain is DAGVTQSPTHLIKTRGQQVTLRCSPKSGHDTVSWYQQALGQGPQFIFQYYEEEERQRGNFPDRFSGHQFPNYSSELNVNALLLGDSALYLCASSLGQTNEKLFFGSGTQLSVL.